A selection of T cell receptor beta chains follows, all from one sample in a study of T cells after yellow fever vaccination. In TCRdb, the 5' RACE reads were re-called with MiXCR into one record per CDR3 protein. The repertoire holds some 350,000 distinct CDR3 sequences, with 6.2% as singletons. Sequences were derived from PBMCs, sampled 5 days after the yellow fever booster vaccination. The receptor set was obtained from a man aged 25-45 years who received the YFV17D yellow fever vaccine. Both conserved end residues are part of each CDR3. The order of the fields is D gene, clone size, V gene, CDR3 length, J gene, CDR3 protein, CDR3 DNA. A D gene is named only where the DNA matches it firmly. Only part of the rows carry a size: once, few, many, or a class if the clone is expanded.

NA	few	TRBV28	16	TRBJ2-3	CASSSSFGVRQDTQYF	TGTGCCAGCAGTTCCTCTTTTGGCGTAAGACAAGATACGCAGTATTTT
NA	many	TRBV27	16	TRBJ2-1	CASSFIWAELGNEQFF	TGTGCCAGCAGTTTCATATGGGCGGAGCTAGGGAATGAGCAGTTCTTC
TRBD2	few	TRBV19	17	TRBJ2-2	CASSPGLAGVQTGELFF	TGTGCCAGTAGTCCCGGACTAGCGGGAGTTCAGACCGGGGAGCTGTTTTTT
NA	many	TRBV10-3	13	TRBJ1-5	CAISESGDRPQHF	TGTGCCATCAGTGAGTCGGGAGACCGGCCCCAGCATTTT
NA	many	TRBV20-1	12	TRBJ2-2	CSASQGAGELFF	TGCAGTGCTAGTCAAGGGGCCGGGGAGCTGTTTTTT
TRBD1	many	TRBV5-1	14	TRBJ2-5	CASSSGQGGETQYF	TGTGCCAGCAGCTCAGGACAGGGTGGTGAGACCCAGTACTTC
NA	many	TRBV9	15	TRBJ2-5	CASSVGPRERETQYF	TGTGCCAGCAGCGTAGGACCCAGGGAACGCGAGACCCAGTACTTC
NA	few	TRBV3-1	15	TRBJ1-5	CASSPVGWNRQPQHF	TGTGCCAGCAGCCCCGTAGGATGGAATCGACAGCCCCAGCATTTT
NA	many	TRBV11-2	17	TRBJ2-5	CASSVRQGLPSQETQYF	TGTGCCAGCAGCGTTAGACAAGGGCTACCGTCCCAAGAGACCCAGTACTTC
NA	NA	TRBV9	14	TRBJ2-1	CASSEMDSYNEQFF	TGTGCCAGCAGCGAGATGGACTCCTACAATGAGCAGTTCTTC
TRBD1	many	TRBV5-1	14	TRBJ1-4	CASSSGTGHEKLFF	TGCGCCAGCAGCTCCGGGACAGGGCATGAAAAACTGTTTTTT
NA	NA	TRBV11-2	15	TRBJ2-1	CASSLEHASRNEQFF	TGTGCCAGCAGCTTAGAGCATGCTAGCCGGAATGAGCAGTTCTTC
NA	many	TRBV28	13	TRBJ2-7	CASTLPGRYEQYF	TGTGCCAGCACCCTACCGGGACGGTACGAGCAGTACTTC
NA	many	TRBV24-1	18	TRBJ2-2	CATSDSRVRDRNTGELFF	TGTGCCACCAGTGACAGCCGGGTCAGGGATCGTAACACCGGGGAGCTGTTTTTT
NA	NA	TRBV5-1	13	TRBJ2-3	CASSLEGVDTQYF	TGCGCCAGCAGCTTGGAAGGGGTGGATACGCAGTATTTT
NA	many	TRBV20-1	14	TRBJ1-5	CSARVSGINQPQHF	TGCAGTGCTAGAGTGTCCGGAATCAATCAGCCCCAGCATTTT
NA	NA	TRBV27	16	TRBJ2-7	CASSPRLLLSSYEQYF	TGTGCCAGCAGTCCTAGACTCCTTCTGAGCTCCTACGAGCAGTACTTC
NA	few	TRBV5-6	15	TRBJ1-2	CASSRKTGVTYGYTF	TGTGCCAGCAGCCGTAAGACAGGAGTTACTTATGGCTACACCTTC
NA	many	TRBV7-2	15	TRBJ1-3	CASSSHQGRGNTIYF	TGTGCCAGCAGCTCGCACCAGGGACGTGGAAACACCATATATTTT
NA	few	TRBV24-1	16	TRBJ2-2	CATSDSGRDHTGELFF	TGTGCCACCAGTGATTCCGGCCGGGACCACACCGGGGAGCTGTTTTTT
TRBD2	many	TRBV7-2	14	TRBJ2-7	CASSLTSGKYEQYF	TGTGCCAGCAGCCTGACTAGCGGGAAGTACGAGCAGTACTTC
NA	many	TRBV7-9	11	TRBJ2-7	CASSLLDEQYF	TGTGCCAGCAGCTTACTGGACGAGCAGTACTTC
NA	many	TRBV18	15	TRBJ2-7	CASSPPNPVSYEQYF	TGTGCCAGCTCACCACCGAACCCGGTCTCCTACGAGCAGTACTTC
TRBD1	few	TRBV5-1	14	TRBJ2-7	CASSETGSAYEQYF	TGCGCCAGCAGCGAGACAGGGTCGGCCTACGAGCAGTACTTC
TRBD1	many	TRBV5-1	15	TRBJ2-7	CASSSQGANGYEQYF	TGCGCCAGCAGTTCTCAGGGGGCTAACGGCTACGAGCAGTACTTC
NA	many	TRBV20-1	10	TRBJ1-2	CSARQDGYTF	TGCAGTGCTCGACAGGACGGCTACACCTTC
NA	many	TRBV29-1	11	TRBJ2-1	CSSGTRNEQFF	TGCAGCTCTGGGACTCGTAATGAGCAGTTCTTC
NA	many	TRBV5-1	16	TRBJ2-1	CASSLGSPSVGNEQFF	TGCGCCAGCAGCTTGGGCTCCCCTAGCGTCGGGAATGAGCAGTTCTTC
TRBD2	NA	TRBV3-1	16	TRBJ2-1	CASSPKWGGSYNEQFF	TGTGCCAGCAGCCCCAAGTGGGGGGGCTCCTACAATGAGCAGTTCTTC
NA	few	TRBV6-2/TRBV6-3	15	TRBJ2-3	CASSYEAAESDTQYF	TGTGCCAGCAGTTATGAGGCAGCGGAGTCAGATACGCAGTATTTT
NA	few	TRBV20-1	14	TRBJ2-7	CSASGGLLTYEQYF	TGCAGTGCTAGTGGGGGTCTCTTAACCTACGAGCAGTACTTC
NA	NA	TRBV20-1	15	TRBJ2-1	CSARERSASYNEQFF	TGCAGTGCTAGAGAGCGGAGTGCCTCCTACAATGAGCAGTTCTTC
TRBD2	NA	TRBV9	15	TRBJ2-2	CASSGGLAGAGELFF	TGTGCCAGCTCTGGAGGACTAGCGGGAGCCGGGGAGCTGTTTTTT
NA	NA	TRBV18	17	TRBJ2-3	CASSPTQVAESTDTQYF	TGTGCCAGCTCCCCCACCCAGGTAGCGGAGAGCACAGATACGCAGTATTTT
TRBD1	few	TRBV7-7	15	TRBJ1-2	CASSMGQGVDYGYTF	TGTGCCAGTTCCATGGGACAGGGGGTCGACTATGGCTACACCTTC
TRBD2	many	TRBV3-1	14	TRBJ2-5	CASSRTSGEETQYF	TGTGCCAGCAGCCGAACTAGCGGGGAAGAGACCCAGTACTTC
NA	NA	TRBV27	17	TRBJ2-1	CASSPRTREFSYNEQFF	TGTGCCAGCAGTCCACGTACTCGGGAGTTCTCCTACAATGAGCAGTTCTTC
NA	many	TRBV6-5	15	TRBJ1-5	CASSYTADFNQPQHF	TGTGCCAGCAGTTATACGGCAGACTTCAATCAGCCCCAGCATTTT
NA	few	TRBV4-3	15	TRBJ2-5	CASSQAATREETQYF	TGCGCCAGCAGCCAAGCTGCGACTAGAGAAGAGACCCAGTACTTC
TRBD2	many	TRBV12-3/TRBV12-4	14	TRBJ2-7	CASSQSGTKDEQYF	TGTGCCAGCAGTCAGTCCGGGACTAAGGACGAGCAGTACTTC
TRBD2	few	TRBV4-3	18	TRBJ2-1	CASSQDPLSGSSYNEQFF	TGCGCCAGCAGCCAAGATCCGCTTAGCGGGAGTTCCTACAATGAGCAGTTCTTC
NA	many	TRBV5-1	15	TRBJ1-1	CASSLGRQGNTEAFF	TGCGCCAGCAGCTTGGGTCGCCAGGGTAACACTGAAGCTTTCTTT
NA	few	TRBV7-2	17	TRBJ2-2	CASSLAGGPGYTGELFF	TGTGCCAGCAGCTTAGCGGGTGGGCCCGGGTACACCGGGGAGCTGTTTTTT
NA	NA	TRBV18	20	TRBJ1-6	CASSPSALHGTRAYNSPLHF	TGTGCCAGCTCACCCTCGGCGCTGCATGGGACAAGGGCCTATAATTCACCCCTCCACTTT
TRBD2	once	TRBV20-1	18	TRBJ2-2	CSARDLGSGRPDTGELFF	TGCAGTGCTAGAGATCTTGGGAGCGGGAGGCCGGACACCGGGGAGCTGTTTTTT
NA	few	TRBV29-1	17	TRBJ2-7	CSVPQKIDRWGVYEQYF	TGCAGCGTGCCGCAAAAGATCGACAGGTGGGGTGTGTACGAGCAGTACTTC
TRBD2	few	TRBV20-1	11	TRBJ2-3	CSAIPGLAEYF	TGCAGTGCTATACCGGGACTAGCAGAGTATTTT